The rows below give T cell receptor beta chains drawn from one sample of a study of T cells in localized non-small cell lung cancer. Measured with immunoSEQ multiplex PCR; TCRdb has only the in-frame clones, and not every one. The sample records 28,000 or so clones, 81% being singletons. The sequencing used peripheral blood, collected before any cancer treatment. The receptors shown here come from a man between 35 and 75 years old with stage III squamous cell lung carcinoma. Both conserved end residues are part of each CDR3. Each record gives: CDR3 DNA, CDR3 protein, D gene, J gene, clone size, V gene. A D gene is named only where the DNA matches it firmly. A clone size is listed for some rows: how often the clone was seen (once, few, many), or a class if it is expanded.

CDR3 DNA: TGTGCCAGCAGCTTAGCTGGGACACAGAACACTGAAGCTTTCTTT; CDR3 protein: CASSLAGTQNTEAFF; D gene: .; J gene: TRBJ1-1; clone size: .; V gene: TRBV7-2
CDR3 DNA: TGTGCCAGCAGCTTAGGACTAGCGGGAGGCGTTCTCAAGCAGTACTTC; CDR3 protein: CASSLGLAGGVLKQYF; D gene: TRBD2; J gene: TRBJ2-7; clone size: .; V gene: TRBV7-8
CDR3 DNA: TGCGCCAGCAGCCGATCCAACACTGAAGCTTTCTTT; CDR3 protein: CASSRSNTEAFF; D gene: .; J gene: TRBJ1-1; clone size: few; V gene: TRBV4-1
CDR3 DNA: TGTGCCAGCACCCTCACGGGGGGTGAAGCTTTCTTT; CDR3 protein: CASTLTGGEAFF; D gene: .; J gene: TRBJ1-1; clone size: .; V gene: TRBV6-5
CDR3 DNA: TGTGCCAGCAGCCAAGGAGGGAGTGCTGACTATGGCTACACCTTC; CDR3 protein: CASSQGGSADYGYTF; D gene: .; J gene: TRBJ1-2; clone size: .; V gene: TRBV4-2
CDR3 DNA: TGTGCCAGCAGACGCGGGAACGGGTCCCAGCATTTT; CDR3 protein: CASRRGNGSQHF; D gene: .; J gene: TRBJ1-5; clone size: .; V gene: TRBV6-5
CDR3 DNA: TGTGCCAGCAGTGAACCAAGAGTTCGGCATTTT; CDR3 protein: CASSEPRVRHF; D gene: .; J gene: TRBJ1-5; clone size: few; V gene: TRBV6-1
CDR3 DNA: TGTGCCAGCAGTTTAGGGACTTTGGTTAATGAGCAGTTCTTC; CDR3 protein: CASSLGTLVNEQFF; D gene: .; J gene: TRBJ2-1; clone size: .; V gene: TRBV28
CDR3 DNA: TGTGCCAGTCGAAGGTGGAACACTGAAGCTTTCTTT; CDR3 protein: CASRRWNTEAFF; D gene: .; J gene: TRBJ1-1; clone size: .; V gene: TRBV19
CDR3 DNA: TGTGCCAGTAGTATTGAGTGGGCGGCGAATGAGCAGTTCTTC; CDR3 protein: CASSIEWAANEQFF; D gene: .; J gene: TRBJ2-1; clone size: .; V gene: TRBV19
CDR3 DNA: TGTGCCAGCAGCTCCTCTGGGGCCAACGTCCTGACTTTC; CDR3 protein: CASSSSGANVLTF; D gene: .; J gene: TRBJ2-6; clone size: .; V gene: TRBV7-3
CDR3 DNA: TGTGCCAGCAGCGTAGATCAGGGGGCTGTTTCTGGAAACACCATATATTTT; CDR3 protein: CASSVDQGAVSGNTIYF; D gene: TRBD1; J gene: TRBJ1-3; clone size: .; V gene: TRBV9
CDR3 DNA: TGTGCCATCAGTGAGTACGCCGAGGGACAGCCCCAGCATTTT; CDR3 protein: CAISEYAEGQPQHF; D gene: .; J gene: TRBJ1-5; clone size: .; V gene: TRBV10-3
CDR3 DNA: TGCGCCAGCAGCCAAGATTTCACTCAGCCCCAGCATTTT; CDR3 protein: CASSQDFTQPQHF; D gene: .; J gene: TRBJ1-5; clone size: once; V gene: TRBV4-1
CDR3 DNA: TGCGCCACCTCCCCCGGTGGCACTATTGACGAAAAACTGTTTTTT; CDR3 protein: CATSPGGTIDEKLFF; D gene: .; J gene: TRBJ1-4; clone size: .; V gene: TRBV5-1
CDR3 DNA: TGTGCCAGCTCACCATCTATCCAGGGGCGGAACACCGGGGAGCTGTTTTTT; CDR3 protein: CASSPSIQGRNTGELFF; D gene: .; J gene: TRBJ2-2; clone size: .; V gene: TRBV18
CDR3 DNA: TGTGCCAGCTCAGTCACGGACAGGTCCTTCCCCCTCCACTTT; CDR3 protein: CASSVTDRSFPLHF; D gene: TRBD1; J gene: TRBJ1-6; clone size: .; V gene: TRBV18
CDR3 DNA: TGTGCCAGTAGTACCCGGGACGGTTTCTCCTACAATGAGCAGTTCTTC; CDR3 protein: CASSTRDGFSYNEQFF; D gene: .; J gene: TRBJ2-1; clone size: .; V gene: TRBV19
CDR3 DNA: TGTGCCAGCTCACCACAGCTAGCACAGAACACCGGGGAGCTGTTTTTT; CDR3 protein: CASSPQLAQNTGELFF; D gene: .; J gene: TRBJ2-2; clone size: .; V gene: TRBV18
CDR3 DNA: TGTGCCAGCAGCTTAGGGACGGTCAATGAGCAGTTCTTC; CDR3 protein: CASSLGTVNEQFF; D gene: .; J gene: TRBJ2-1; clone size: .; V gene: TRBV11-2
CDR3 DNA: TGTGCCAGCAAGTCGCTGAGGACGGGTACGCAGTATTTT; CDR3 protein: CASKSLRTGTQYF; D gene: .; J gene: TRBJ2-3; clone size: .; V gene: TRBV7-3
CDR3 DNA: TGTGCCAGCAGAGATCCCCCCGGGACAGGGTCCACTGAAGCTTTCTTT; CDR3 protein: CASRDPPGTGSTEAFF; D gene: TRBD1; J gene: TRBJ1-1; clone size: .; V gene: TRBV27
CDR3 DNA: TGTGCCAGTGTCCGGACAGGCGGAAATCAGCCCCAGCATTTT; CDR3 protein: CASVRTGGNQPQHF; D gene: TRBD1; J gene: TRBJ1-5; clone size: .; V gene: TRBV6-1
CDR3 DNA: TGCGCCAGCAGCCAGGGATTGGGGGAGCTGTTTTTT; CDR3 protein: CASSQGLGELFF; D gene: .; J gene: TRBJ2-2; clone size: once; V gene: TRBV4-1
CDR3 DNA: TGTGCCAGCAGCGCAGGGATGGGTGCCAAAAACATTCAGTACTTC; CDR3 protein: CASSAGMGAKNIQYF; D gene: .; J gene: TRBJ2-4; clone size: .; V gene: TRBV4-2
CDR3 DNA: TGCGCCAGCCGCCCCAAGGTAGGGTCAGTTTTAAGCAATCAGCCCCAGCATTTT; CDR3 protein: CASRPKVGSVLSNQPQHF; D gene: .; J gene: TRBJ1-5; clone size: few; V gene: TRBV23-1
CDR3 DNA: TGTGCCAGCTTAACGAACACCGGGGAGCTGTTTTTT; CDR3 protein: CASLTNTGELFF; D gene: .; J gene: TRBJ2-2; clone size: few; V gene: TRBV28
CDR3 DNA: TGTGCCAGCAGTTCGACGGTGGTCGGCTACACCTTC; CDR3 protein: CASSSTVVGYTF; D gene: .; J gene: TRBJ1-2; clone size: .; V gene: TRBV28
CDR3 DNA: TGCAGCGGTTGGGTGCGTGACACCATATATTTT; CDR3 protein: CSGWVRDTIYF; D gene: .; J gene: TRBJ1-3; clone size: few; V gene: TRBV29-1
CDR3 DNA: TGTGCCAGCAGCAAATGGGCCGATACGCAGTATTTT; CDR3 protein: CASSKWADTQYF; D gene: .; J gene: TRBJ2-3; clone size: .; V gene: TRBV9
CDR3 DNA: TGTGCCAGTAGAGGGACAGGCAGCAATCAGCCCCAGCATTTT; CDR3 protein: CASRGTGSNQPQHF; D gene: TRBD1; J gene: TRBJ1-5; clone size: .; V gene: TRBV19
CDR3 DNA: TGCGCCAGCAGCCCAACAGGGTCCGATCAGCCCCAGCATTTT; CDR3 protein: CASSPTGSDQPQHF; D gene: .; J gene: TRBJ1-5; clone size: .; V gene: TRBV5-1
CDR3 DNA: TGTGCCAGCAGCCCGAGAGGGGGTGGCGAGACCCAGTACTTC; CDR3 protein: CASSPRGGGETQYF; D gene: .; J gene: TRBJ2-5; clone size: .; V gene: TRBV7-9
CDR3 DNA: TGTGCCAGCAGCTTAGCCGAAGGTTACGAGCAGTACTTC; CDR3 protein: CASSLAEGYEQYF; D gene: .; J gene: TRBJ2-7; clone size: once; V gene: TRBV11-2
CDR3 DNA: TGTGCCAGCAGCTTAGAACAGGGATCTAATGAAAAACTGTTTTTT; CDR3 protein: CASSLEQGSNEKLFF; D gene: .; J gene: TRBJ1-4; clone size: .; V gene: TRBV11-3
CDR3 DNA: TGCGCCAGCAGCTTGAGTAGCGGGGGGCTTGACAATGAGCAGTTCTTC; CDR3 protein: CASSLSSGGLDNEQFF; D gene: TRBD2; J gene: TRBJ2-1; clone size: few; V gene: TRBV5-1
CDR3 DNA: TGTGCCAGCAGCTTAGTCCCGGGCTCCCCCACGACTGAAGCTTTCTTT; CDR3 protein: CASSLVPGSPTTEAFF; D gene: .; J gene: TRBJ1-1; clone size: .; V gene: TRBV11-1
CDR3 DNA: TGTGCCAGCAGCCTGACTGTCTCCCCCCGTTATTTT; CDR3 protein: CASSLTVSPRYF; D gene: .; J gene: TRBJ2-3; clone size: .; V gene: TRBV7-3
CDR3 DNA: TGTGCCAGCAGTGACCGGGACAGGGGGCCGGATACGCAGTATTTT; CDR3 protein: CASSDRDRGPDTQYF; D gene: TRBD1; J gene: TRBJ2-3; clone size: .; V gene: TRBV6-4
CDR3 DNA: TGTGCCAGCGGGCGTCTGGGGACGAACACTGAAGCTTTCTTT; CDR3 protein: CASGRLGTNTEAFF; D gene: .; J gene: TRBJ1-1; clone size: .; V gene: TRBV28
CDR3 DNA: TGTGCCCTGACCGGCAGCTCTCCCTACGAGCAGTACTTC; CDR3 protein: CALTGSSPYEQYF; D gene: .; J gene: TRBJ2-7; clone size: .; V gene: TRBV30
CDR3 DNA: TGTGCCAGCAGGCCGACAGGGGGTGCCGGGGAGCTGTTTTTT; CDR3 protein: CASRPTGGAGELFF; D gene: TRBD1; J gene: TRBJ2-2; clone size: .; V gene: TRBV2
CDR3 DNA: TGTGCCACCAGCAGAGATGCGTCGGGCTACCTAGCCAAAAACATTCAGTACTTC; CDR3 protein: CATSRDASGYLAKNIQYF; D gene: .; J gene: TRBJ2-4; clone size: .; V gene: TRBV15
CDR3 DNA: TGCGCCAGCAGCCGTGAGGGGGGGAACACTGAAGCTTTCTTT; CDR3 protein: CASSREGGNTEAFF; D gene: .; J gene: TRBJ1-1; clone size: .; V gene: TRBV5-1
CDR3 DNA: TGTGCCAGTGTCTTGACAGTAGGAAATCAGCCCCAGCATTTT; CDR3 protein: CASVLTVGNQPQHF; D gene: .; J gene: TRBJ1-5; clone size: .; V gene: TRBV6-1
CDR3 DNA: TGTGCCAGCAGCCGGACGAGGGGGCGCCTGACCCCCTACGAGCAGTACTTC; CDR3 protein: CASSRTRGRLTPYEQYF; D gene: TRBD1; J gene: TRBJ2-7; clone size: .; V gene: TRBV5-5
CDR3 DNA: TGTGCCAGCAGAAGGGACAGTCGAAGCAATCAGCCCCAGCATTTT; CDR3 protein: CASRRDSRSNQPQHF; D gene: TRBD1; J gene: TRBJ1-5; clone size: few; V gene: TRBV27
CDR3 DNA: TGTGCCAGCAGTACAGGGGGGGGCACAGATACGCAGTATTTT; CDR3 protein: CASSTGGGTDTQYF; D gene: .; J gene: TRBJ2-3; clone size: .; V gene: TRBV2
CDR3 DNA: TGTGCCTGGAGTGTTTACAGAAAAAACTATGGCTACACCTTC; CDR3 protein: CAWSVYRKNYGYTF; D gene: .; J gene: TRBJ1-2; clone size: .; V gene: TRBV30
CDR3 DNA: TGCAGCGTTGGATTGGGGGGGTACAATGAGCAGTTCTTC; CDR3 protein: CSVGLGGYNEQFF; D gene: TRBD2; J gene: TRBJ2-1; clone size: .; V gene: TRBV29-1
CDR3 DNA: TGTGCCAGCAGCTTGACGCAGACTAACACTGAAGCTTTCTTT; CDR3 protein: CASSLTQTNTEAFF; D gene: .; J gene: TRBJ1-1; clone size: .; V gene: TRBV7-9
CDR3 DNA: TGTGCCAGCAGCCTAGGACTAGCGGGAGCCGGAGAGACCCAGTACTTC; CDR3 protein: CASSLGLAGAGETQYF; D gene: TRBD2; J gene: TRBJ2-5; clone size: .; V gene: TRBV7-3
CDR3 DNA: TGTGCCAGCTCAACACGTGGACTAGCGGGGCCTCCCGGGGAGCTGTTTTTT; CDR3 protein: CASSTRGLAGPPGELFF; D gene: TRBD2; J gene: TRBJ2-2; clone size: .; V gene: TRBV18
CDR3 DNA: TGCGCCAGCAGTGAAGGAGCTAGTGTCGGGGAGCTGTTTTTT; CDR3 protein: CASSEGASVGELFF; D gene: .; J gene: TRBJ2-2; clone size: .; V gene: TRBV10-2
CDR3 DNA: TGTGCCAGCAGTTTTTCTCACAGAAACTATGGCTACACCTTC; CDR3 protein: CASSFSHRNYGYTF; D gene: .; J gene: TRBJ1-2; clone size: .; V gene: TRBV27
CDR3 DNA: TGCGCCAGCAGCCCAGGGACACAGTCACCCCTCCACTTT; CDR3 protein: CASSPGTQSPLHF; D gene: .; J gene: TRBJ1-6; clone size: .; V gene: TRBV5-1
CDR3 DNA: TGTGCCACAGGAAGAGGGTATCTTGATACGCAGTATTTT; CDR3 protein: CATGRGYLDTQYF; D gene: .; J gene: TRBJ2-3; clone size: .; V gene: TRBV19
CDR3 DNA: TGCGCCAGCAGTCAAGGGGCAACTAATGAAAAACTGTTTTTT; CDR3 protein: CASSQGATNEKLFF; D gene: .; J gene: TRBJ1-4; clone size: .; V gene: TRBV5-1
CDR3 DNA: TGTGCCAGCAGTTCCCCGGGTACCCCCTACGAGCAGTACTTC; CDR3 protein: CASSSPGTPYEQYF; D gene: .; J gene: TRBJ2-7; clone size: .; V gene: TRBV28
CDR3 DNA: TGTGCCTCCCTGACTAGCGGTCCCTACAATGAGCAGTTCTTC; CDR3 protein: CASLTSGPYNEQFF; D gene: TRBD2; J gene: TRBJ2-1; clone size: .; V gene: TRBV25-1